This T cell receptor (beta chain) was captured in a study of regulatory T cells in long-lasting Graves disease. To make TCR beta libraries, researchers used iRepertoire HTBI primers and Arm-PCR of CDR3 regions. TCRdb reprocessed the multiplex PCR reads with MiXCR, giving one entry per CDR3 protein. The sample gives 350,000 to 500,000 distinct CDR3 sequences, around 23% of which show up once; more than 13% is in the top ten. Overall study findings and caveats: Limited sample numbers may have lowered accuracy.

As concerns this clonotype: The antigen remains undetermined.

Time point given: persistent/refractory GD, antithyroid drugs over 5 years with positive TRAb. Generation of the TCR library employed RNA extracted from PBMCs. As a group, patients came from one endocrinology department in Xi'an, China. Trimming stripped 7 bases from V and 6 bases from J, with 13 bases between. The CDR3 loop spans 13 amino acids. The chain has TRBV12-3 or TRBV12-4 and TRBJ1-5; TRBD1 might be the D (6 bases). The receptor was derived from a female donor with Graves disease. This specimen consisted of peripheral blood mononuclear cells (PBMCs), obtained when the disease was refractory, from a patient treated with antithyroid drugs. The CDR3 DNA reads TGTGCCAGCACCGGCAGGGGTGTTCAGCCCCAGCATTTT. Translation: CASTGRGVQPQHF.